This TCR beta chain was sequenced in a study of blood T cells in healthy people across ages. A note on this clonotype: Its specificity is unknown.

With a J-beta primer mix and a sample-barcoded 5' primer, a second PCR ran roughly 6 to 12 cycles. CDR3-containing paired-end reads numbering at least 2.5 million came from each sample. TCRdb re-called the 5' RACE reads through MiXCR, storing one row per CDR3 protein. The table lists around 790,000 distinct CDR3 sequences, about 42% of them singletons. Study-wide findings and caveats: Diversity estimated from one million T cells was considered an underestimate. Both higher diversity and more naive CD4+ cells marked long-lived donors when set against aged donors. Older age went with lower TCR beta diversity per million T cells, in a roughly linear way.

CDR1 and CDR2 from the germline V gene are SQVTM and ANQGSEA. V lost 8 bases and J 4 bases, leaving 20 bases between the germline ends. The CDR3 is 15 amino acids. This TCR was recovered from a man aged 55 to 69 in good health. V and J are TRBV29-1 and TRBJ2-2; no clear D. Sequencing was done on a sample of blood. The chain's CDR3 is CSNINPVFGTGELFF. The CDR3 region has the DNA TGCAGCAATATAAACCCCGTATTCGGCACCGGGGAGCTGTTTTTT.